These T cell receptor beta chains were read from a single sample in a study of cytomegalovirus exposure and HLA in healthy donors. This table comes from immunoSEQ multiplex PCR, and its TCRdb copy is limited to in-frame clones, with some not included. The sample lists approximately 240,000 clones; 82% were seen once. The sequencing input was PBMCs. The receptors originated from a woman aged 40 to 55 in good health and CMV-seropositive. Both conserved end residues are part of each CDR3. Each record gives: V gene, J gene, CDR3 protein.

TRBV21-1	TRBJ2-5	CASSPHTVLSGGETQYF
TRBV6-1	TRBJ2-1	CASSELAGVDYNEQFF
TRBV12-5	TRBJ2-3	CASGLVRLAGGVPSTDTQYF
TRBV5-6	TRBJ2-1	CASSPLAGPTYNEQLF
TRBV30	TRBJ2-2	CAWAGYTGELFF
TRBV6-1	TRBJ2-1	CASTPPWTSGNEQFF
TRBV19	TRBJ2-7	CASSPWTGRNEQYF
TRBV5-1	TRBJ2-3	CASSSVFRGGTDTQYF
TRBV5-4	TRBJ2-3	CASSLGTGDTDTQYF
TRBV10-3	TRBJ2-7	CAISELGGASSYERYF
TRBV5-1	TRBJ1-1	CASSDRDMRTEAFF
TRBV9	TRBJ2-5	CASSLQDGGPSETQYF
TRBV6-1	TRBJ2-1	CASSEPGDARNEQFF
TRBV10-3	TRBJ2-1	CAITEGGEDEQFF
TRBV6-1	TRBJ2-4	CASSVGLLNIQYF
TRBV29-1	TRBJ1-1	CSVVTADTEAFF
TRBV19	TRBJ1-2	CASSIVRGRFQYGYTF
TRBV5-4	TRBJ1-2	CASSLQGANGYGYTF
TRBV15	TRBJ2-1	CATSRDRAPGTGTLYEQFF
TRBV12-2	TRBJ2-5	CVLRAAPWEQYF
TRBV25-1	TRBJ1-2	CASSETGRLPGGYGYTF
TRBV6-5	TRBJ1-2	CASSYSGQHGYTF
TRBV5-4	TRBJ1-2	CASSFGLEGYGYTF
TRBV7-2	TRBJ2-2	CASSGLAGERFF
TRBV27	TRBJ2-7	CASSSGQVRASEQYF
TRBV6-5	.	CASSQGDLYEQYF
TRBV6-5	TRBJ2-4	CASRRTSSGIQYF
TRBV29-1	TRBJ2-7	CSVHSGQLRAFSYEQYF
TRBV4-2	TRBJ1-2	CASSQDRRTGNDGYTF
TRBV7-9	TRBJ1-2	CASSLVQGLTTF
TRBV4-2	TRBJ1-1	CASSPPWRDTEAFF
TRBV7-9	TRBJ2-7	CSSSKSGSSYEQYF
TRBV5-4	TRBJ2-2	CASSTPLGDTGELFF
TRBV30	TRBJ1-6	CAWTSGRDSPLHF
TRBV5-1	TRBJ2-5	CASSLNGQETQYF
TRBV28	TRBJ1-5	CASSPRALPQHF
TRBV2	TRBJ1-4	CASTQGATNEKLFF
TRBV5-6	TRBJ1-5	CASSSSDRINQPQHF
TRBV25-1	TRBJ1-3	CASSDPYGTGNTIYF
TRBV15	TRBJ1-4	CATSRAQDRGFREKLFF
TRBV7-9	TRBJ2-1	CSSSSWENEQFF
TRBV15	TRBJ1-1	CATSPQGSRTEAFF
TRBV11-1	TRBJ2-7	CASSPGTSGTREQYF
TRBV7-2	TRBJ2-7	CASSLARTSVSYEQYF
TRBV19	.	CASSIGQGRSYEQYF
TRBV14	TRBJ2-3	CASSQQLAGGSLRTDTQYF
TRBV27	TRBJ2-3	CASSLGGVAGDTQYF
TRBV2	TRBJ2-1	CASSEGSGPGGNRYNEQFF
TRBV6-1	TRBJ2-2	CASISRTGYGGELFF
TRBV18	TRBJ1-3	CASSQGQGQGNTIYF
TRBV14	TRBJ1-2	CASSQDGREGGYTF
TRBV7-3	TRBJ2-1	CASSSRTGIYNEQFF
TRBV10-3	TRBJ1-5	CAISANRAGDQPQHF
TRBV4-1	TRBJ1-2	CASSLLGVAHYGYTF